The T cell receptor beta chain described here comes from a study of CD8+CD57+ T cells in acquired aplastic anemia. Overall study context: The study obtained an average of roughly 3 ug of DNA from sorted CD4+ and CD8+ cells.

This clonotype was recorded at least ten times. Patients selected for sequencing had displayed CD8+CD57+ cell expansion by flow cytometry. The patients all had a severe acquired aplastic anemia diagnosis. Genomic DNA provided the template from which TCR beta VDJ and CDR3 profiles were obtained. MiXCR, applied by TCRdb to the reads, yields one record per CDR3 protein. Seen here are a few hundred thousand distinct CDR3 sequences, under 55% observed once, and the top ten hold roughly 21%. Germline V gene data show CDR1 as SGHKS and CDR2 as YYEKEE (reference sequence). Deletions cut 4 bases from V and 2 bases from J, with 16 bases between. The CDR3 is 16 amino acids.

This chain uses TRBV5-5 with TRBJ1-5; perhaps TRBD1 as D (6 bases). Input material: sorted CD4+, CD8+, or CD8+CD57+ T cells (not recorded which) from PBMCs. The receptor comes from a human donor with aplastic anemia. This CDR3 reads CASSAPGHQGNQPQHF. CDR3 DNA sequence: TGTGCCAGCAGCGCTCCGGGACACCAAGGCAATCAGCCCCAGCATTTT.